Each of the 19 T cell receptor beta chains below was sequenced from the same sample in a study of shared T cell receptors in the human thymus. The assay was immunoSEQ multiplex PCR, and TCRdb's table has in-frame clones only and misses some. The sample lists around 68,000 clones, about 95% occurring once. Sequencing was performed on thymocytes. These receptors all come from a human donor.

The rearrangement uses TRBV18 and TRBJ1-1; tentative D call: TRBD1 (5 bases). Germline V gives CDR1 KGHSH, CDR2 LQKENI. This CDR3 has 14 residues. Trimming cost V 3 bases and J 8 bases, with 16 bases left between them. The CDR3 DNA follows: TGTGCCAGCTCACCGCGTGAAGGGACTGACGAAGCTTTCTTT. Translating it yields CASSPREGTDEAFF.

The chain recombines TRBV7-9 with TRBJ1-4; TRBD1 aligns across 9 bases. CDR1 and CDR2 from the germline V gene are SEHNR and FQNEAQ (reference sequence). V lost 4 bases, J lost 7 bases, and 4 bases stayed unmatched. The CDR3 is 14 amino acids. CDR3 amino acids: CASSSGQGVEKLFF. CDR3 coding DNA: TGTGCCAGCAGCTCGGGACAGGGAGTTGAAAAACTGTTTTTT.

Here the CDR3 reads CASSQRLIEFLAKNIQYF. The DNA for the CDR3 is TGCGCCAGCAGCCAACGACTCATAGAGTTTTTAGCCAAAAACATTCAGTACTTC. The chain carries TRBV4-3 and TRBJ2-4, with unresolved D. Trimming removed 2 bases at V and 0 bases at J, with 17 bases between. The CDR3 runs 18 residues. Germline CDR1 LGHNA, CDR2 YSLEER.

The chain links TRBV6-4 to TRBJ1-2, with a weak D call TRBD1 (6 bases). Germline CDR1 MRHNA, CDR2 SNTAGT. The CDR3 sequence is 18 residues long. Trimming cost V 4 bases and J 5 bases, with 26 bases left between them. CDR3 DNA: TGTGCCAGCAGTGCACACTCAGGGGATAGCGCCAAGGTATATGGCTACACCTTC. Its translation is CASSAHSGDSAKVYGYTF.

This rearrangement joins TRBV25-1 to TRBJ2-5, with TRBD1 matching over 9 bases. The CDR3 contains 15 residues. The germline V gene has CDR1 MGHDK and CDR2 SYGVNS. V shed 3 bases, J shed 5 bases, and the junction held 7 bases outside the gene matches. CDR3 sequence (DNA): TGTGCCAGCAGTGAGATACAGGGGGCGTATGAGACCCAGTACTTC. Encoded protein: CASSEIQGAYETQYF.

J is TRBJ1-6 and V is TRBV13; 10 bases are shared with TRBD1. CDR3 length: 15 residues. Germline CDR1 PRHDT, CDR2 FYEKMQ (reference sequence). Trimming at V came to 4 bases and at J to 10 bases, leaving 7 bases not matched to a gene. This CDR3 reads CASSSPGQGRSPLHF. As DNA, the CDR3 is TGTGCCAGCAGCTCACCGGGACAGGGGCGGTCACCCCTCCACTTT.

The gene calls are TRBV5-1 and TRBJ1-1, with TRBD1 as a possible D gene (5 bases). The CDR3 spans 17 residues. Trimming shortened V by 4 bases and J by 4 bases, and 23 bases separated the two germline ends. Germline lookup yields CDR1 SGHRS and CDR2 YFSETQ. The CDR3 DNA is TGCGCCAGCAGCCCAACTAGGTGGGGGAGGGTTGGCACTGAAGCTTTCTTT. This codes for CASSPTRWGRVGTEAFF.

The chain joins TRBV7-9 to TRBJ2-4, with TRBD1 matching 7 bases. CDR3 length: 15 residues. Germline loops: CDR1 SEHNR, CDR2 FQNEAQ (reference sequence). Germline trimming cut 4 bases from V and 5 bases from J; bases unmatched to any gene: 8. The DNA of the CDR3 is TGTGCCAGCAGCTCTGTTTGGACAGGTCAAAACATTCAGTACTTC. This encodes CASSSVWTGQNIQYF.

V usage is TRBV6-1 and J usage is TRBJ2-7; 9 nucleotides agree with TRBD1. The CDR3 is 16 residues long. After removal of 0 bases from V and 3 bases from J, the junction contained 6 bases not matched to a gene. Germline V gives CDR1 MNHNS, CDR2 SASEGT. CDR3 bases: TGTGCCAGCAGTGAAGCCCCGGGACAGGGAAGCTACGAGCAGTACTTC. This encodes CASSEAPGQGSYEQYF.

V is TRBV4-3 and J is TRBJ2-3; a possible D gene is TRBD2 (7 bases). CDR1 LGHNA and CDR2 YSLEER come from the germline V gene. Between the trimmed V and J ends, which lost 1 base and 7 bases, there was a span of 12 bases. This CDR3 has 14 amino acids. CDR3 in DNA: TGCGCCAGCAGCCAAGGCCGGGGGGCCCATACGCAGTATTTT. Its protein is CASSQGRGAHTQYF.

V is TRBV25-1 and J is TRBJ1-2; D not resolved. The CDR3 runs 12 residues. Germline V gene sequence: CDR1 MGHDK, CDR2 SYGVNS. V dropped 5 bases and J dropped 2 bases, with 6 bases sitting between them. In DNA, the CDR3 is TGTGCCAGCAGTAATCTGAACTATGGCTACACCTTC. It encodes CASSNLNYGYTF.

This clone was detected once. The chain uses TRBV11-2 and TRBJ2-5; D uncertain. The CDR3 runs 15 residues. The germline V gene has CDR1 SGHAT and CDR2 FQNNGV. Trimming removed 1 base at V and 2 bases at J, with 11 bases between. The CDR3 DNA sequence: TGTGCCAGCAGCTTAGTGCCAGGTTTTCAAGAGACCCAGTACTTC. Protein: CASSLVPGFQETQYF.

The rearrangement uses TRBV18 and TRBJ1-4; D gene ambiguous. Trimming cost V 6 bases and J 0 bases, with 11 bases left between them. The CDR3 loop spans 15 amino acids. Germline lookup yields CDR1 KGHSH and CDR2 LQKENI. CDR3 sequence reads: CASSPTGATNEKLFF. CDR3 DNA sequence: TGTGCCAGCTCCCCGACCGGTGCAACTAATGAAAAACTGTTTTTT.

J is TRBJ1-1 and V is TRBV19; D call uncertain. The CDR3 has 12 residues. Germline CDR1 LNHDA, CDR2 SQIVND (reference sequence). V lost 6 bases and J 1 base, leaving 6 bases between the germline ends. CDR3 sequence: CASRIGNTEAFF. The CDR3 DNA reads as TGTGCCAGTAGGATCGGGAACACTGAAGCTTTCTTT. Filled out from reference TRBV19 and TRBJ1-1, the complete variable domain reads DGGITQSPKYLFRKEGQNVTLSCEQNLNHDAMYWYRQDPGQGLRLIYYSQIVNDFQKGDIAEGYSVSREKKESFPLTVTSAQKNPTAFYLCASRIGNTEAFFGQGTRLTVV.

V usage is TRBV5-1 and J usage is TRBJ2-1, with D unresolved. CDR3 size: 15 residues. Deletions cut 2 bases from V and 0 bases from J, with 9 bases between. In germline, CDR1 is SGHRS, CDR2 YFSETQ. CDR3 in DNA: TGCGCCAGCAGCTTCGGGTTGAGCTCCTACAATGAGCAGTTCTTC. This translates into CASSFGLSSYNEQFF.

The genes are TRBV15 and TRBJ1-5; no firm D call. V lost 1 base and J 5 bases, leaving 18 bases between the germline ends. Germline V gene lookup returns CDR1 LNHNV and CDR2 YYDKDF (reference sequence). CDR3 length: 17 residues. The CDR3 is CATSRVNGVVQYQPQHF. DNA for the CDR3: TGTGCCACCAGCAGAGTAAATGGGGTGGTACAATATCAGCCCCAGCATTTT.

A single count supports this clone. The V gene is TRBV27, the J gene TRBJ2-1; D gene uncertain. CDR3 length equals 15 residues. Germline V gene data show CDR1 as MNHEY and CDR2 as SMNVEV (reference sequence). V shed 4 bases and J shed 7 bases, with 17 bases lying between them. The CDR3 here is CASSYGPLERNEQFF. The CDR3 DNA reads TGTGCCAGCAGTTATGGACCCCTGGAAAGGAATGAGCAGTTCTTC.

The chain employs TRBV7-9 and TRBJ2-7; tentatively, D is TRBD2 (5 bases). This CDR3 has 15 residues. Per the germline V gene, CDR1 is SEHNR and CDR2 is FQNEAQ (reference sequence). Trimming cost V 4 bases and J 5 bases, with 18 bases left between them. CDR3 amino acids: CASSSPAEGRDEQYF. For the CDR3, the DNA is TGTGCCAGCAGCTCCCCAGCCGAGGGTAGGGACGAGCAGTACTTC.

This clone occurred once. The chain recombines TRBV19 with TRBJ2-2, with 7 nucleotides matching TRBD2. After removal of 6 bases from V and 6 bases from J, the junction contained 16 bases not matched to a gene. Germline CDR1 and CDR2: LNHDA and SQIVND (reference sequence). CDR3 length: 17 amino acids. CDR3 residues: CASRVKFAGLGAGELFF. In DNA, the CDR3 is TGTGCCAGTAGGGTTAAGTTTGCAGGACTAGGAGCCGGGGAGCTGTTTTTT.